The clone carrying this T cell receptor (beta chain) was counted a single time. This record belongs to a study of blood T cell repertoires in COVID-19. The ends were cut back, 1 base at V and 0 bases at J, with 7 bases in the middle. The germline V gene encodes CDR1 MGHRA and CDR2 YSYEKL. CDR3 size: 15 residues. TCRdb's copy holds only in-frame clones and misses some; the assay was immunoSEQ multiplex PCR. Seen here are around 450,000 clones, approximately 90% observed once, and the top ten hold roughly 4.3%. The source material was peripheral blood. The sequence was collected from a woman aged 25 to 39 with acute or convalescent COVID-19. The chain combines TRBV4-1 with TRBJ1-3; D is undetermined. The chain's CDR3 is CASSQVYSSGNTIYF. The DNA for the CDR3 is TGCGCCAGCAGCCAAGTTTATAGCTCTGGAAACACCATATATTTT.